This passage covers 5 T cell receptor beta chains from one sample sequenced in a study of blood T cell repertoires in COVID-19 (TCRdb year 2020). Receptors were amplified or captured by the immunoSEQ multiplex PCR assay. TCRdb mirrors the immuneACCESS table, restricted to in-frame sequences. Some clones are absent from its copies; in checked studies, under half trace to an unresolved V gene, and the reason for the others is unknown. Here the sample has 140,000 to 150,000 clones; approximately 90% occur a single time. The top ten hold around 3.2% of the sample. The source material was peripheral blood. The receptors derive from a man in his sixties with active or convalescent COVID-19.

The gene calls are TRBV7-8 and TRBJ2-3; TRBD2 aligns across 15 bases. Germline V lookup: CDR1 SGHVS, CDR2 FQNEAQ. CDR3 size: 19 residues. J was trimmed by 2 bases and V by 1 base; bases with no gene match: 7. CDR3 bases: TGTGCCAGCAGCTTAGTACGAGGGACTAGCGGGGGGTTCACAGATACGCAGTATTTT. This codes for CASSLVRGTSGGFTDTQYF.

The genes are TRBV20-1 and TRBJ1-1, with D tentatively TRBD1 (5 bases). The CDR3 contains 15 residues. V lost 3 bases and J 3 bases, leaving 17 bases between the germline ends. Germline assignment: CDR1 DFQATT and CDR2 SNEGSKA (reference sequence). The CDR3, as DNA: TGCAGTGCTAGTCCCCCCGTAGGAGGGGACACTGAAGCTTTCTTT. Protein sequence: CSASPPVGGDTEAFF.

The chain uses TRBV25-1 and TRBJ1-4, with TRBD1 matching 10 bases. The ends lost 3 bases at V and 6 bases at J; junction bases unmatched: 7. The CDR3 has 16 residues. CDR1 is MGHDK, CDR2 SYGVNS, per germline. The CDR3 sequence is CASSELPGQGYEKLFF. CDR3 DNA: TGTGCCAGCAGTGAGCTGCCGGGACAGGGGTATGAAAAACTGTTTTTT.

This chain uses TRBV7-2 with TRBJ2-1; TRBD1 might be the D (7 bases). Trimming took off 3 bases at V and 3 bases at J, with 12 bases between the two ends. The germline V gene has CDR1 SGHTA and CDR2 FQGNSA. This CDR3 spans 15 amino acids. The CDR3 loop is CASSLTRGLYNEQFF. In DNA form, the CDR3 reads TGTGCCAGCAGCTTGACTAGGGGGCTCTACAATGAGCAGTTCTTC.

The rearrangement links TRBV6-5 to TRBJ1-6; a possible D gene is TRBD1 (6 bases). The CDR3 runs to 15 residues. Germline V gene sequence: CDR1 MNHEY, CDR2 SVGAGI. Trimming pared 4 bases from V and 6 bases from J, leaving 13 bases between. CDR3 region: CASSLRDTFNSPLHF. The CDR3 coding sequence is TGTGCCAGCAGTTTAAGGGACACTTTTAATTCACCCCTCCACTTT.